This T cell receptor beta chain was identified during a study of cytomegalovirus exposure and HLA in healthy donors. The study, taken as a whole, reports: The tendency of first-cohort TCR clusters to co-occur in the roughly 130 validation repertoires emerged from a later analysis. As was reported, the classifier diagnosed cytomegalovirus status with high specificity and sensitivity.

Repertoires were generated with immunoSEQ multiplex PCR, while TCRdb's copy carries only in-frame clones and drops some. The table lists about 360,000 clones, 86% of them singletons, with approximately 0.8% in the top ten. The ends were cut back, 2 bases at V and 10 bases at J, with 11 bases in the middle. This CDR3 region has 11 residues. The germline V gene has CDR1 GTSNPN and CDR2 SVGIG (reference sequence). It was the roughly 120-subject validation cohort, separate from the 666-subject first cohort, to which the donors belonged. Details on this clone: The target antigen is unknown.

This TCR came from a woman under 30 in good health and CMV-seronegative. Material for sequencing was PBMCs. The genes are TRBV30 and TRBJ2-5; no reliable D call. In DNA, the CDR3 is TGTGCCTGGAGTTCAGCGAGTGACCAGTACTTC. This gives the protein CAWSSASDQYF.